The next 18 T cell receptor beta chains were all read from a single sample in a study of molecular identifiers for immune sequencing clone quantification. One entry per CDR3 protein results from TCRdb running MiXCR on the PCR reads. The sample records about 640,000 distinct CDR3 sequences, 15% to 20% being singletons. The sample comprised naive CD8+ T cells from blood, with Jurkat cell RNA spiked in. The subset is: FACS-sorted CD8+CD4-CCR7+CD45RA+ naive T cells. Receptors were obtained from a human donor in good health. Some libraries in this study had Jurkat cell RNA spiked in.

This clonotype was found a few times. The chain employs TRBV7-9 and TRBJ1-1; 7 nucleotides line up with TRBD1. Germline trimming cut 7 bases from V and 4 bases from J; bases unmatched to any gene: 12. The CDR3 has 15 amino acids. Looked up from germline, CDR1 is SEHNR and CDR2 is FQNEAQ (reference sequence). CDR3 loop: CASNPKLGGLTEAFF. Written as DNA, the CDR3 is TGTGCCAGCAATCCCAAATTAGGGGGCCTCACTGAAGCTTTCTTT.

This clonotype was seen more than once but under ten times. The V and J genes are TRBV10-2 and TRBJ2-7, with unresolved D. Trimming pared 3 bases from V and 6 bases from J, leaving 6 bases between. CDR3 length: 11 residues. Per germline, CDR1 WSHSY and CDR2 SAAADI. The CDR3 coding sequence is TGCGCCAGCAGTGACGGCTCCGAGCAGTACTTC. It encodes CASSDGSEQYF.

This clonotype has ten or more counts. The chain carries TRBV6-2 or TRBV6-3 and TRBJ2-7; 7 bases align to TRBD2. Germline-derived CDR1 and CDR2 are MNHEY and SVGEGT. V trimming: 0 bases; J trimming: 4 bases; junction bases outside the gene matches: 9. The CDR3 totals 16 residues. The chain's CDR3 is CASSYSAGTTIYEQYF. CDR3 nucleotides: TGTGCCAGCAGTTACTCCGCGGGGACTACCATATACGAGCAGTACTTC.

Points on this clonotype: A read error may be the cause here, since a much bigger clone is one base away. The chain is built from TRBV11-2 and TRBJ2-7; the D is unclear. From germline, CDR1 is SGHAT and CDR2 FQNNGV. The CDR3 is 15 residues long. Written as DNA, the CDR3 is TGTGCCAACAGCTTAGCCGTCATACCGACCTACGAGCAGTACTTC. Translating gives CANSLAVIPTYEQYF.

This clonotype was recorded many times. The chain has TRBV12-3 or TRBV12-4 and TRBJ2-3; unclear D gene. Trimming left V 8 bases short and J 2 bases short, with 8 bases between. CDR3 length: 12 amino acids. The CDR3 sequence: CASAAYTDTQYF. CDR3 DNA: TGTGCCAGCGCAGCCTACACAGATACGCAGTATTTT.

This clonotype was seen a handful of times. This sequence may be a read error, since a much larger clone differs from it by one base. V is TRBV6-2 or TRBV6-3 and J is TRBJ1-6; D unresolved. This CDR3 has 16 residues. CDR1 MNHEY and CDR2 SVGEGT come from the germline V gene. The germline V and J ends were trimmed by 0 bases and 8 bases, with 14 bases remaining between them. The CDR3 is CASSYSRSVSDSPLHF. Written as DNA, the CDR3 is TGTGCCAGCAGTTACTCGAGGTCGGTTTCGGATTCACCCCTCCACTTT.

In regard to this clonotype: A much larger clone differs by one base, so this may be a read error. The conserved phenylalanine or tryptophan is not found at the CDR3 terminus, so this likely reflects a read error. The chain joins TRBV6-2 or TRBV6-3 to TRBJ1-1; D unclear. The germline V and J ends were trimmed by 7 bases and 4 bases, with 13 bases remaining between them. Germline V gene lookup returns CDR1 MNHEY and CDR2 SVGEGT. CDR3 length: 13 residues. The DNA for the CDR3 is TGTGCCAGCACCCCCGGATCTGTCACTGAAGCTTTCCTT. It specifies CASTPGSVTEAFL.

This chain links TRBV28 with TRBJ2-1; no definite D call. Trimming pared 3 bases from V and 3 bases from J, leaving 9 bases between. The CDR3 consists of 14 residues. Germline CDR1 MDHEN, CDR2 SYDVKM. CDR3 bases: TGTGCCAGCAGTTTGGGTCGGTACTACAATGAGCAGTTCTTC. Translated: CASSLGRYYNEQFF.

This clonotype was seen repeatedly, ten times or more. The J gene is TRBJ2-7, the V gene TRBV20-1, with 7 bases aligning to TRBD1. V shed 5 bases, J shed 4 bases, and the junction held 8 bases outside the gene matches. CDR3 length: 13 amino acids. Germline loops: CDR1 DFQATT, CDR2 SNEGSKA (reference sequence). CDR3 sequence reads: CSAQPGTEYEQYF. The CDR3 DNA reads TGCAGTGCTCAGCCCGGGACAGAATACGAGCAGTACTTC.

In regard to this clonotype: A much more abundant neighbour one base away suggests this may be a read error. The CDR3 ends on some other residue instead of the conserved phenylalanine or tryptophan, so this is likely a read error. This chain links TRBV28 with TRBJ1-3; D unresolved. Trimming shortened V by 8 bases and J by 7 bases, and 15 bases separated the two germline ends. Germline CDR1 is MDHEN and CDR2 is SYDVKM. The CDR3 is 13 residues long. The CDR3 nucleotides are TGTGCCAGCGCTTCGTTAAATGAGAACACCATATATTCT. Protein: CASASLNENTIYS.

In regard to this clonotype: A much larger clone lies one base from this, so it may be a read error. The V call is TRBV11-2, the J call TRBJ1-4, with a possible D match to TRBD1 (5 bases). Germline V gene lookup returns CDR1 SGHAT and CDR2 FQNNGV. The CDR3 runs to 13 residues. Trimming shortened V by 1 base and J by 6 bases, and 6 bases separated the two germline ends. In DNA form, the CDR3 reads TGTGCCAGCAGCTTAGGCAGGGATGAAAAACTGTTTTTT. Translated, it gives CASSLGRDEKLFF.

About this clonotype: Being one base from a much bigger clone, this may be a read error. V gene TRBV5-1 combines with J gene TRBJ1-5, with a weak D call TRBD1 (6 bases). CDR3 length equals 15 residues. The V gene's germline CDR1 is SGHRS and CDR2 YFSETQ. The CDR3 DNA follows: TGCGCCGGCAGCCCCGGGGCAGGGGTGAGCCAGCCCCAGCATTTT. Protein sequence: CAGSPGAGVSQPQHF.

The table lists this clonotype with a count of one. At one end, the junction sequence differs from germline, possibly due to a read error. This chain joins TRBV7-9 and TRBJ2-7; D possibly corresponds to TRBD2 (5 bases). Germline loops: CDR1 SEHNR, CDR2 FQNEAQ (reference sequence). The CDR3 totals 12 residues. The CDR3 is CTSSGGGYEQYF. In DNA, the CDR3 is TGTACCAGCAGCGGAGGTGGCTACGAGCAGTACTTC.

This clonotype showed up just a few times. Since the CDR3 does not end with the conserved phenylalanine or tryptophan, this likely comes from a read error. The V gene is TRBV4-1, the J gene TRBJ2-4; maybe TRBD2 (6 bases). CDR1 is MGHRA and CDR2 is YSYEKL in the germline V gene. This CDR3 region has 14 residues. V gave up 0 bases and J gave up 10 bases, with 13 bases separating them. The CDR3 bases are TGCGCCAGCAGCCAAGATGTGGGACTCTCTATTCAGTACTCC. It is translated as CASSQDVGLSIQYS.

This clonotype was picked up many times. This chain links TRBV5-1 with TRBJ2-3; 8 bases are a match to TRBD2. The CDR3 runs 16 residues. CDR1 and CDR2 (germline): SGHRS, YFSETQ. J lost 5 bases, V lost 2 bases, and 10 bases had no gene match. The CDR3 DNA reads TGCGCCAGCAGCTTTCAATCACTAGCGGTAGGAGATACGCAGTATTTT. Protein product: CASSFQSLAVGDTQYF.

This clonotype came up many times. For the CDR3, the DNA is TGTGCCAGCAGCCAAGGACAGGGGCATGGCTACACCTTC. As protein: CASSQGQGHGYTF. The chain combines TRBV3-1 with TRBJ1-2; 8 nucleotides agree with TRBD1. Germline CDR1 reads LGHDT; CDR2 reads YNNKEL (reference sequence). After removal of 1 base from V and 6 bases from J, the junction contained 1 base not matched to a gene. CDR3 length: 13 amino acids.

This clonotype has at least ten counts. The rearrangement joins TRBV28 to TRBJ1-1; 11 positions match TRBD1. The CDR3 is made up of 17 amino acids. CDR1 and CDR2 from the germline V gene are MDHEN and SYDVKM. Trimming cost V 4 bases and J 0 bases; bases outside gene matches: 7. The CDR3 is CASSYRTGGWVNTEAFF. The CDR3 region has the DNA TGTGCCAGCAGTTACAGGACAGGGGGCTGGGTGAACACTGAAGCTTTCTTT.

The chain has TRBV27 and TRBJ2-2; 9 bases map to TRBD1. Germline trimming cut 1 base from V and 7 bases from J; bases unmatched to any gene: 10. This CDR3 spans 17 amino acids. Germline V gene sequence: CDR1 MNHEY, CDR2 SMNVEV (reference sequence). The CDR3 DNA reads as TGTGCCAGCAGTTTATATATCGGGACAGGGTTTGTCGGGGAGCTGTTTTTT. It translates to CASSLYIGTGFVGELFF.